The 30 T cell receptor beta chains below come from one sample, sequenced in a study of blood T cells in healthy people across ages. It was with a sample-barcoded 5' primer and a J-beta primer mix that a second PCR of roughly 7 to 12 cycles was run. TCRdb fed the 5' RACE reads into MiXCR, producing one record per CDR3 protein. The repertoire holds under 2,000,000 distinct CDR3 sequences, around half seen once, with around 2.1% in the top ten. The sequencing input was blood. The receptors derive from a woman aged 40 to 50 in good health.

Of note for this clonotype: A much larger clone lies one base from this, so it may be a read error. The CDR3 coding sequence is TGTGCCAGCAGGGACGAAGAGACCCAGTACTTC. It codes for CASRDEETQYF. This chain uses TRBV2 with TRBJ2-7; D uncertain. TRBJ2-5 matches the DNA end more closely, so the J call is doubtful. This CDR3 is built from 11 residues. The germline V gene has CDR1 SNHLY and CDR2 FYNNEI.

This clonotype was found once. V and J are TRBV9 and TRBJ2-7; unclear D gene. Matching the DNA end better, TRBJ2-4 makes the J call doubtful. The CDR3 loop spans 13 amino acids. Germline V gives CDR1 SGDLS, CDR2 YYNGEE. The CDR3 bases are TGTGCCAGCAGCGCCCAGAGTGAGGCCATTCAGTACTTC. Translating gives CASSAQSEAIQYF.

The chain joins TRBV6-5 to TRBJ2-7; D is uncertain. Trimming took 6 bases from V and 6 from J, leaving 15 bases between them. The CDR3 is made up of 13 amino acids. Per germline, CDR1 MNHEY and CDR2 SVGAGI. The CDR3 is CASSYERATEQYF. The CDR3, as DNA: TGTGCCAGCAGCTACGAACGGGCGACCGAGCAGTACTTC.

This clonotype is a singleton in its sample. Sequence at one end of the junction differs from germline and may be a read error. The chain carries TRBV5-1 and TRBJ2-6; D unresolved. The CDR3 is 13 residues long. Germline loops: CDR1 SGHRS, CDR2 YFSETQ. CDR3 nucleotides: TGCGCCGGCAGCCTCCCGTTGGCCAACGTCCTGACTTTC. Its protein is CAGSLPLANVLTF.

This clonotype was observed a few times. The chain joins TRBV4-1 to TRBJ2-5, with D possibly TRBD1 on 5 matching bases. CDR1 is MGHRA, CDR2 YSYEKL, per germline. The CDR3 totals 15 residues. The V gene lost 1 base and the J gene lost 5 bases, with 14 bases spanning the gap. The CDR3 is CASSQVVRARETQYF. In DNA form, the CDR3 reads TGCGCCAGCAGCCAAGTTGTCAGGGCGCGGGAGACCCAGTACTTC.

On this clonotype: Possible read error: a much larger clone is one base away. The rearrangement uses TRBV4-1 and TRBJ2-1, with a possible D match to TRBD1 (5 bases). With 3 bases removed from V and 0 bases from J, the gap between germline ends came to 15 bases. CDR1 and CDR2 (germline): MGHRA, YSYEKL. This CDR3 region has 17 residues. CDR3: CASSHEDSLSSYNEQFF. CDR3 DNA: TGCGCCAGCAGCCATGAAGACAGCCTGAGCTCCTACAATGAGCAGTTCTTC.

This clonotype has just a few counts. This sequence joins TRBV7-2 and TRBJ2-5; D not resolved. The better agreement between TRBJ2-7 and the DNA end casts doubt on the J call. Germline assignment: CDR1 SGHTA and CDR2 FQGNSA. CDR3 length: 13 residues. The CDR3 DNA reads TGTGCCAGCAGCTTGGTTTCAGGACGCGAGCAGTACTTC. Its translation is CASSLVSGREQYF.

There are a few counts of this clonotype. The CDR3, as DNA: TGTGCCAGCAGCCATGGGACTAAGCCCCCTAGAGAGACCCAGTACTTC. Translation: CASSHGTKPPRETQYF. V gene TRBV11-2 combines with J gene TRBJ2-5, with 7 bases identical to TRBD2. J was trimmed by 4 bases and V by 5 bases; bases with no gene match: 13. There are 16 residues in the CDR3. Germline CDR1 is SGHAT and CDR2 is FQNNGV.

On this clonotype itself: A much more abundant neighbour one base away suggests this may be a read error. The DNA for the CDR3 is TGTGCCATCAGTGAGTGGATATACAATGGGCAGTACTTC. This encodes CAISEWIYNGQYF. The chain carries TRBV10-3 and TRBJ2-5, with unresolved D. V dropped 1 base and J dropped 11 bases, with 14 bases sitting between them. This CDR3 is 13 amino acids long. Germline-derived CDR1 and CDR2 are ENHRY and SYGVKD.

The V call is TRBV7-8, the J call TRBJ1-2; D not certain. V gave up 0 bases and J gave up 4 bases, with 15 bases separating them. The germline CDR1 and CDR2 sequences are SGHVS and FQNEAQ. The CDR3 length is 16 residues. The CDR3 is CASSLAARTVVYGYTF. CDR3 bases: TGTGCCAGCAGCTTAGCGGCGAGGACGGTGGTCTATGGCTACACCTTC.

The chain recombines TRBV20-1 with TRBJ2-2; D gene unclear. In germline, CDR1 is DFQATT, CDR2 SNEGSKA (reference sequence). V dropped 3 bases and J dropped 0 bases, with 8 bases sitting between them. The CDR3 consists of 14 residues. DNA of the CDR3: TGCAGTGCTAGCCCCAGCTCGAACACCGGGGAGCTGTTTTTT. Translation: CSASPSSNTGELFF.

The V and J genes are TRBV13 and TRBJ2-7; 10 positions match TRBD1. Unmatched junction bases numbered 8, after V lost 5 bases and J lost 7 bases. CDR1 is PRHDT, CDR2 FYEKMQ, per germline (reference sequence). This CDR3 is 14 amino acids long. The CDR3 here is CASSPTGGTGEQYF. CDR3 in DNA: TGTGCCAGCAGCCCGACAGGGGGCACCGGGGAGCAGTACTTC.

The chain joins TRBV7-2 to TRBJ1-2, with a possible D match to TRBD1 (6 bases). This CDR3 region has 14 residues. Germline CDR1 SGHTA, CDR2 FQGNSA. Between the trimmed V and J ends, which lost 5 bases and 7 bases, there was a span of 17 bases. CDR3 residues: CASSEYYGTSGYTF. DNA of the CDR3: TGTGCCAGCAGCGAGTACTACGGGACATCTGGCTACACCTTC.

This clonotype was seen only once. This chain uses TRBV7-2 with TRBJ1-5; TRBD1 agrees at 7 bases. The germline V gene has CDR1 SGHTA and CDR2 FQGNSA. There are 16 residues in the CDR3. The V gene end was trimmed by 4 bases and the J gene end by 2 bases; junction bases not matched to a gene: 8. The DNA of the CDR3 is TGTGCCAGCAGCTCAGACAGGGTGACGGGCAATCAGCCCCAGCATTTT. Amino acids: CASSSDRVTGNQPQHF.

With regard to this clonotype: Since a much larger clone is just one base distant, this may be a read error. The J gene is TRBJ2-7, the V gene TRBV20-1; perhaps TRBD1 as D (5 bases). Trimming took off 4 bases at V and 3 bases at J, with 10 bases between the two ends. The CDR3 is made up of 12 amino acids. In germline, CDR1 is DFQATT, CDR2 SNEGSKA (reference sequence). DNA for the CDR3: TGCAGTGCTATAGATCAGGGCTACGAGCAGTACTTC. Translated: CSAIDQGYEQYF.

This clonotype was counted between two and nine times. This chain connects TRBV12-3 or TRBV12-4 to TRBJ2-4; TRBD2 agrees at 7 bases. The CDR3 runs to 16 residues. J lost 0 bases, V lost 6 bases, and 8 bases had no gene match. The CDR3 nucleotides read TGTGCCAGCAGGCCGGCTAGCGGAGTAGCCAAAAACATTCAGTACTTC. Translating gives CASRPASGVAKNIQYF.

The chain recombines TRBV7-6 with TRBJ2-5; TRBD2 is a possible D gene (5 bases). This CDR3 is 14 amino acids long. Germline assignment: CDR1 SGHVS and CDR2 FNYEAQ. V shed 5 bases and J shed 1 base, with 11 bases lying between them. This chain's CDR3 is CASSKEGVQETQYF. CDR3 in DNA: TGTGCCAGCAGCAAAGAGGGCGTCCAAGAGACCCAGTACTTC.

This clonotype has just a few counts. The chain has TRBV6-6 and TRBJ1-5; 10 positions match TRBD1. Germline V gene data show CDR1 as MNHNY and CDR2 as SVGAGI (reference sequence). The CDR3 length is 16 residues. The trim removed 5 bases at V and 3 bases at J, leaving 7 bases unmatched. CDR3: CASSPRDRGHNQPQHF. CDR3 nucleotide sequence: TGTGCCAGCAGTCCCCGGGACAGGGGACACAATCAGCCCCAGCATTTT.

This chain links TRBV20-1 with TRBJ1-2; unclear D gene. Germline CDR1 and CDR2: DFQATT and SNEGSKA (reference sequence). Trimming shortened V by 5 bases and J by 2 bases, and 15 bases separated the two germline ends. The CDR3 length is 14 residues. In nucleotides, the CDR3 is TGCAGTGCTTTTAGATGGCAGGAAAACTATGGCTACACCTTC. This codes for CSAFRWQENYGYTF.

The count of this clonotype is one. The J gene is TRBJ1-2, the V gene TRBV27; a weak D match, TRBD1 (5 bases). The V gene's germline CDR1 is MNHEY and CDR2 SMNVEV (reference sequence). Trimming left V 3 bases short and J 2 bases short, with 13 bases between. The CDR3 is 15 residues long. The chain's CDR3 is CASSFQGFYNYGYTF. CDR3 bases: TGTGCCAGCAGTTTTCAGGGTTTTTACAACTATGGCTACACCTTC.

V usage is TRBV2 and J usage is TRBJ2-1; the match to TRBD1 covers 10 bases. CDR3 length: 14 residues. With 6 bases clipped from V and 5 bases from J, the junction kept 4 bases outside the gene matches. Germline values: CDR1 SNHLY, CDR2 FYNNEI. The CDR3 reads CASSGQGGNNEQFF. The CDR3 coding sequence is TGTGCCAGCAGCGGACAGGGGGGTAACAATGAGCAGTTCTTC.

This clonotype was recorded a few times. V and J are TRBV20-1 and TRBJ2-5, with a possible D match to TRBD1 (6 bases). Trimming left V 3 bases short and J 13 bases short, with 18 bases between. CDR1 and CDR2 (germline): DFQATT, SNEGSKA (reference sequence). CDR3 length: 12 amino acids. CDR3: CSARGLQGTRYF. CDR3 nucleotide sequence: TGCAGTGCTAGGGGGCTACAGGGTACTCGGTACTTC.

The chain combines TRBV20-1 with TRBJ2-3; 8 nucleotides line up with TRBD2. Unmatched junction bases numbered 7, after V lost 6 bases and J lost 2 bases. Germline values: CDR1 DFQATT, CDR2 SNEGSKA (reference sequence). CDR3 length: 14 residues. In DNA form, the CDR3 reads TGCAGTGCCTTTAGCGGGGACGTCACAGATACGCAGTATTTT. This translates into CSAFSGDVTDTQYF.

A remark on this clonotype: A read error may be the cause here, since a much bigger clone is one base away. The chain couples TRBV5-5 to TRBJ2-4; D is undetermined. The CDR3 has 15 amino acids. The germline V gene has CDR1 SGHKS and CDR2 YYEKEE (reference sequence). The CDR3 DNA is TGTGCCAACAGCTTATTCGAATTAGCCAAAAACATTCAGTACTTC. This gives the protein CANSLFELAKNIQYF.

V gene TRBV4-3 combines with J gene TRBJ2-2, with D possibly matching TRBD2 (5 bases). V dropped 0 bases and J dropped 6 bases, with 8 bases sitting between them. The CDR3 covers 14 residues. Germline CDR1 LGHNA, CDR2 YSLEER. The CDR3 nucleotides read TGCGCCAGCAGCCAAGATCCGGGGTCCGGGGAGCTGTTTTTT. Encoded protein: CASSQDPGSGELFF.

The chain combines TRBV6-2 or TRBV6-3 with TRBJ2-7, with TRBD1 matching 7 bases. The CDR3 covers 15 residues. Germline-derived CDR1 and CDR2 are MNHEY and SVGEGT. V lost 6 bases, J lost 2 bases, and 10 bases stayed unmatched. CDR3 region: CASRGRTGLTYEQYF. CDR3 DNA: TGTGCCAGCAGGGGAAGGACAGGCCTGACCTACGAGCAGTACTTC.

This chain connects TRBV24-1 to TRBJ2-1, with no clear D. CDR1 is KGHDR and CDR2 is SFDVKD in the germline V gene. This CDR3 has 12 amino acids. V shed 4 bases and J shed 15 bases, with 15 bases lying between them. The CDR3 sequence is CATSETSRPRFF. CDR3 nucleotide sequence: TGTGCCACCAGTGAGACCTCTCGTCCGCGGTTCTTC.

This clonotype came up a few times. This sequence joins TRBV7-2 and TRBJ2-1; 10 positions agree with TRBD2. This CDR3 has 20 amino acids. The ends lost 2 bases at V and 3 bases at J; junction bases unmatched: 16. Looked up from germline, CDR1 is SGHTA and CDR2 is FQGNSA. Here the CDR3 reads CASSLQGSGGIPTVYNEQFF. The CDR3 region has the DNA TGTGCCAGCAGCTTACAGGGTAGCGGGGGGATACCGACGGTCTACAATGAGCAGTTCTTC.

The CDR3: CASSQDHHVAGTGYEQYF. CDR3 bases: TGCGCCAGCAGCCAAGATCATCATGTAGCCGGGACAGGGTACGAGCAGTACTTC. The gene calls are TRBV4-3 and TRBJ2-7; 9 bases are a match to TRBD1. The germline V gene encodes CDR1 LGHNA and CDR2 YSLEER. The CDR3 contains 18 residues. V lost 0 bases to trimming and J lost 4 bases; unmatched junction nucleotides: 13.

The gene calls are TRBV7-9 and TRBJ2-5, with a weak D call TRBD2 (5 bases). The CDR3 consists of 11 residues. Per germline, CDR1 SEHNR and CDR2 FQNEAQ (reference sequence). V gave up 8 bases and J gave up 5 bases, with 9 bases separating them. CDR3 loop: CASGSWETQYF. The DNA of the CDR3 is TGTGCCAGCGGGAGTTGGGAGACCCAGTACTTC.